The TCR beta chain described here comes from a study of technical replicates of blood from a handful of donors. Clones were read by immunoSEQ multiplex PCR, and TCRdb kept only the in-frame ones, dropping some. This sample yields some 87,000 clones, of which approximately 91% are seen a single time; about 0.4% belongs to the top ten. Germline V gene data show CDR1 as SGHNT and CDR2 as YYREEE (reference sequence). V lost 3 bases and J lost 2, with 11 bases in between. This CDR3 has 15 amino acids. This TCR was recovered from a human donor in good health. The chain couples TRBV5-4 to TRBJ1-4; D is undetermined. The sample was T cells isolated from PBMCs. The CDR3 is CASSYKGGTNEKLFF. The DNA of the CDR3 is TGTGCCAGCAGCTATAAGGGAGGCACTAATGAAAAACTGTTTTTT.